The present TCR beta chain was sequenced within a study of Ad26.COV2.S vaccination and SARS-CoV-2 variants. As for treatment: around 19 received Ad26.COV2.S at low or high dose, single or two shots; about five received placebo; per-sample allocation not given. After the first vaccine or placebo injection, samples were drawn on day 63. J was trimmed by 6 bases and V by 3 bases; bases with no gene match: 4. This CDR3 has 15 residues. The germline V gene has CDR1 MGHRA and CDR2 YSYEKL. Generated by immunoSEQ multiplex PCR, the TCRdb table keeps only in-frame clones and is missing some. The table lists around 270,000 clones, around nine tenths of them singletons.

Sequenced material: peripheral blood, taken in a trial of Ad26.COV2.S vaccine versus placebo. The source of this sequence is a person aged 18-60 years who received the Ad26.COV2.S COVID-19 vaccine or a placebo. V and J are TRBV4-1 and TRBJ1-4, with 10 bases fitting TRBD1. CDR3 bases: TGCGCCAGCAGCCACCCCGGGACAGGGGATGAAAAACTGTTTTTT. Residues: CASSHPGTGDEKLFF.